This T cell receptor beta chain came from a study of T cells in Graves' hyperthyroidism and ophthalmopathy. Whole-study results and caveats: By a 13 V-J model, ophthalmopathy was set apart from stable hyperthyroidism. Blood also showed most of the thyroid clonotypes that were expanded above 0.001.

The germline V and J ends were trimmed by 5 bases and 9 bases, with 11 bases remaining between them. The CDR3 runs 12 residues. Germline CDR1 reads SGHAT; CDR2 reads FQNNGV. In this sample, this clonotype turned up many times. Antigen unknown. Amplification of TCR beta CDR3 regions was performed using RNA transcripts as template. TCR CDR3 underwent first-round RT-PCR with the HTBI primer set. TCRdb processed the multiplex PCR reads anew with MiXCR; each CDR3 protein has one entry. The sample lists under 350,000 distinct CDR3 sequences, roughly 21% occurring once. The sequencing input was blood. This clonotype was sampled from a woman aged 50 to 60 with Graves' hyperthyroidism. The V call is TRBV11-2, the J call TRBJ2-1; D is possibly TRBD2 (5 bases). CDR3 nucleotides: TGTGCCAGCAGCGTTGTGGGGAGTGAGCAGTTCTTC. Its protein product is CASSVVGSEQFF. Filled out from reference TRBV11-2 and TRBJ2-1, the complete variable domain reads EAGVAQSPRYKIIEKRQSVAFWCNPISGHATLYWYQQILGQGPKLLIQFQNNGVVDDSQLPKDRFSAERLKGVDSTLKIQPAKLEDSAVYLCASSVVGSEQFFGPGTRLTVL.